This T cell receptor (beta chain) derives from a study of blood T cell repertoires in COVID-19. About the research overall: In each case, the material was cDNA or gDNA derived from T cells, B-cell-depleted T cells, or PBMCs.

Data came from immunoSEQ multiplex PCR; TCRdb stores just in-frame clones and leaves some out. The sample holds fewer than 250,000 clones, around four fifths seen once. The CDR3 has 15 amino acids. V was cut by 9 bases and J by 0 bases, with 17 bases left in between. Germline V gives CDR1 LNHDA, CDR2 SQIVND (reference sequence). The V and J genes are TRBV19 and TRBJ1-1; D possibly corresponds to TRBD1 (6 bases). The origin of this receptor is a woman aged 55-70 years with active or convalescent COVID-19. Sequencing was done on a sample of peripheral blood. The DNA for the CDR3 is TGTGCCAGCACCCCGCAGACAGGCATGAACACTGAAGCTTTCTTT. Amino acids: CASTPQTGMNTEAFF.